This T cell receptor (beta chain) was identified in a study of OX40 agonist ivuxolimab in advanced cancers. Study context: Hepatocellular carcinoma, melanoma, renal cell or head and neck cancer occurred in dose-escalation patients. Past anti-PD-1, anti-PD-L1 or anti-CTLA-4 therapy was accepted, and 30% to 45% had received some.

Data came from immunoSEQ multiplex PCR; TCRdb stores just in-frame clones and leaves some out. The sample holds roughly 54,000 clones, roughly four fifths seen once. Study findings and constraints: Certain nonresponding patients likewise had low normalized T-cell clonal expansion.

On this clone itself: Its antigen is not known. One junction end does not reproduce the germline sequence, and a read error may be involved.

This sequence originates from an adult with an advanced solid tumor such as melanoma, head and neck, liver or kidney cancer. Sequencing used CD4+ or CD8+ T cells sorted from blood, obtained in a trial of the OX40 agonist ivuxolimab.

This CDR3 reads CAASRDRLTKGYGYTF. The CDR3 region has the DNA TGTGCCGCCAGCAGAGATCGACTGACCAAGGGCTATGGCTACACCTTC. The chain employs TRBV15 and TRBJ1-2, with no clear D. Germline V CDR1 and CDR2: LNHNV, YYDKDF (reference sequence). This CDR3 is 16 amino acids long.